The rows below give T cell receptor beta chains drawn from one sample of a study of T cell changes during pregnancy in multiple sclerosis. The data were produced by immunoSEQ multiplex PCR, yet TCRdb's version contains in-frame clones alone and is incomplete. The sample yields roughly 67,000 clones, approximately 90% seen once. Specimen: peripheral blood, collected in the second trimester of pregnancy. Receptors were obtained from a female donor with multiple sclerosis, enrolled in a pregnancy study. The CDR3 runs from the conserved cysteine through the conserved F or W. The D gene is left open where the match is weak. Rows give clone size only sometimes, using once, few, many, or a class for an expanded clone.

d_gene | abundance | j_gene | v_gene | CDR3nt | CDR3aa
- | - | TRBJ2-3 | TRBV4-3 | TGCGCCAGCAGCGGCCAACTAGCAGATACGCAGTATTTT | CASSGQLADTQYF
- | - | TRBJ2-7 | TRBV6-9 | TGTGCCAGCAGTTGCAAGCGGGGACAACAATACGAGCAGTACTTC | CASSCKRGQQYEQYF
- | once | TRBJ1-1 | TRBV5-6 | TGTGCCAGCAGCTTGGTACGGTACACTGAAGCTTTCTTT | CASSLVRYTEAFF
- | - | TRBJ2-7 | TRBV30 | TGTGCCTGGGGTCAGGCCTACGAGCAGTACTTC | CAWGQAYEQYF
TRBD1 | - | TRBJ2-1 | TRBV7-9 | TGTGCCAGCAGCCTAGGACAGGGATTTGTACGGGATGAGCAGTTCTTC | CASSLGQGFVRDEQFF
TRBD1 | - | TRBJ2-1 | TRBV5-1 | TGCGCCAGCAGCTTCCAGACAGGGGGCGCCCCGTTCTTC | CASSFQTGGAPFF
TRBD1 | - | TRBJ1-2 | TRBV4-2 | TGTGCCAGCAGCCAAGATACAGGGGGTGGCTACACCTTC | CASSQDTGGGYTF
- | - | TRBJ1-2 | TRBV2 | TGTGCCAGCATGCTCGGGATTCGTAATGGCTACACCTTC | CASMLGIRNGYTF
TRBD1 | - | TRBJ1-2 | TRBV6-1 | TGTGCCAGCAGTGCGAGACAGGGCGGCTATGGCTACACCTTC | CASSARQGGYGYTF
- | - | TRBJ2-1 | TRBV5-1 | TGCGCCAGCAGAGTGGGGCTAGGGGACAATGAGCAGTTCTTC | CASRVGLGDNEQFF
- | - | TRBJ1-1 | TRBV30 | TGTGCCTGGGGGGGGAGGGGACTAATGATGAACACTGAAGCTTTCTTT | CAWGGRGLMMNTEAFF
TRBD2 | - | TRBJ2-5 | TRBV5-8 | TGTGCCAGCAGCCCGGGAGCGGGGGCCCAAGAGACCCAGTACTTC | CASSPGAGAQETQYF
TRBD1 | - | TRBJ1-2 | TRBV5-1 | TGCGCCAGCAGCTGGGACAGGGAGGGCTACACCTTC | CASSWDREGYTF
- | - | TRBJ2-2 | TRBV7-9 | TGTGCCAGCAGCTTAGAAACGGCAGGGAGGACCGGGGAGCTGTTTTTT | CASSLETAGRTGELFF
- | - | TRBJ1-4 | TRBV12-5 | TGTGCTAGTGGTCCCCCAGGAGGTGCGGAAAAACTGTTTTTT | CASGPPGGAEKLFF
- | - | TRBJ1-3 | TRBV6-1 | TGTGCCAGCAGTGAAGACACTATCTCTGGAAACACCATATATTTT | CASSEDTISGNTIYF
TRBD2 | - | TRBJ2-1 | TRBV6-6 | TGTGCCAGCAGCTGGCTAGCGGGAGGAGGCAATGAGCAGTTCTTC | CASSWLAGGGNEQFF
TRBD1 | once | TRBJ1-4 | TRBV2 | TGTGCCAGGACAGGGGATAATGAAAAACTGTTTTTT | CARTGDNEKLFF
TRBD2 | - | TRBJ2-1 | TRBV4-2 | TGTGCCAGCAGCCAAGGGGGAGGGGCTTACAATGAGCAGTTCTTC | CASSQGGGAYNEQFF
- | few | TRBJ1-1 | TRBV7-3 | TGTGCCAGCAGCGCGGCCGGGAACACTGAAGCTTTCTTT | CASSAAGNTEAFF
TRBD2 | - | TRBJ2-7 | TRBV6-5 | TGTGCCAGCACCAGGGGGACTAGCGGAAGCTACGAGCAGTACTTC | CASTRGTSGSYEQYF
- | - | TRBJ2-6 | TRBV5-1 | TGCGCCAGCAGATCTGACATGGGGAGGAGCTCTGGGGCCAACGTCCTGACTTTC | CASRSDMGRSSGANVLTF
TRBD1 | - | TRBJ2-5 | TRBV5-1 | TGCGCCAGCAGCTCCGGGACAGGGGCCGAAGAGACCCAGTACTTC | CASSSGTGAEETQYF
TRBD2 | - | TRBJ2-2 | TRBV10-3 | TGTGCCATCAGTGAACTAGCGGATAACACCGGGGAGCTGTTTTTT | CAISELADNTGELFF
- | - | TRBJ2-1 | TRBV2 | TGTGCCAGCAGTCTGAGCGGGCCCGACTACAATGAGCAGTTCTTC | CASSLSGPDYNEQFF
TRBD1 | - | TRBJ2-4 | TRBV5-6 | TGTGCCAGCAGCTTGCAGGGGGAGACCAAAAACATTCAGTACTTC | CASSLQGETKNIQYF
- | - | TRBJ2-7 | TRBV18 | TGTGCCAGCTCACTGCTCTCCCGTCAGGCTCAGCAGTACTTC | CASSLLSRQAQQYF
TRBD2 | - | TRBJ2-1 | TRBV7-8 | TGTGCCAGCAGCTACCTAGCGGGGGCCTACAATGAGCAGTTCTTC | CASSYLAGAYNEQFF
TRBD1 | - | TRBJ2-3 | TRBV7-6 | TGTGCCAGCAGCTTAGGACAGGGAAGCACAGATACGCAGTATTTT | CASSLGQGSTDTQYF
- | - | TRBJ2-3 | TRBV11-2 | TGTGCCAGCAGCCAGACTAGTGGGTTTAGCACAGATACGCAGTATTTT | CASSQTSGFSTDTQYF
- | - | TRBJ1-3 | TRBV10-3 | TGTGCCATCACCGTGGAGTCAGCTGGAAACACCATATATTTT | CAITVESAGNTIYF
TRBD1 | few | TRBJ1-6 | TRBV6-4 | TGTGCCAGCAGCCGCGGACAGGGGGGATCACCCCTCCACTTT | CASSRGQGGSPLHF
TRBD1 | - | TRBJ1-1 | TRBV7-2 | TGTGCCAGCAGCCGAAGCAGGGAGACAGGGTTCGGGTTCACTGAAGCTTTCTTT | CASSRSRETGFGFTEAFF
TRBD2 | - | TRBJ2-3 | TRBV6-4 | TGTGCCAGCAGTGACTCGGCGGGGGGGGTCCCAGATACGCAGTATTTT | CASSDSAGGVPDTQYF
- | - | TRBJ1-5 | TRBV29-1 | TGCAGCGCGCGGAGGGGGGGTCACAATCAGCCCCAGCATTTT | CSARRGGHNQPQHF
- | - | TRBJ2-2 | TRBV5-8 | TGTGCCAGCAGCCCGGGGTGGGGGCGGACGAACACCGGGGAGCTGTTTTTT | CASSPGWGRTNTGELFF
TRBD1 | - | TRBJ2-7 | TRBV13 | TGTGCCAGCAGCTTATCACAGGGGCCCTACGAGCAGTACTTC | CASSLSQGPYEQYF
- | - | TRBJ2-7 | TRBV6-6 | TGTGCCAGCAGACTGACTCCTTCCTACGAGCAGTACTTC | CASRLTPSYEQYF
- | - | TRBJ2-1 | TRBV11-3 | TGTGCCAGCAGCCCCCAAGGAGCGCCTGAGCAGTTCTTC | CASSPQGAPEQFF
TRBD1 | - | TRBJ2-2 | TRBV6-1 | TGTGCCAGCAGTGGGGACAGGGGGCACACCGGGGAGCTGTTTTTT | CASSGDRGHTGELFF
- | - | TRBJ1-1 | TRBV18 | TGTGCCAGCTCAGTTCAGGGGCCGAACATGAGGACTGAAGCTTTCTTT | CASSVQGPNMRTEAFF
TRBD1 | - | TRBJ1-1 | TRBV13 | TGTGCCAGCAGCTTTCAGGGGGGAATGGCAGGTGAAGCTTTCTTT | CASSFQGGMAGEAFF
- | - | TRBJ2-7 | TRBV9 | TGTGCCAGCAGTGCTTCTAGCTCCTACGAGCAGTACTTC | CASSASSSYEQYF
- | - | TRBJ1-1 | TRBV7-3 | TGTGCCAGCAGCACGGGGAACACTGAAGCTTTCTTT | CASSTGNTEAFF
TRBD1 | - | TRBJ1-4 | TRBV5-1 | TGCGCCAGCAGCTTGGCCCGGGGGACAGGGGATGAAAAACTGTTTTTT | CASSLARGTGDEKLFF
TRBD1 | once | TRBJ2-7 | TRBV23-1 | TGCGCCAGCAGTCAACCTCGGGACAGGGACAGCTACGAGCAGTACTTC | CASSQPRDRDSYEQYF
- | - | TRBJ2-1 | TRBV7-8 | TGTGCCAGCAGCTCCGCCATGCGAGATGAGCAGTTCTTC | CASSSAMRDEQFF
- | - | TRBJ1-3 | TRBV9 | TGTGCCAGCAGCGCCAAGCCTGGAAACACCATATATTTT | CASSAKPGNTIYF